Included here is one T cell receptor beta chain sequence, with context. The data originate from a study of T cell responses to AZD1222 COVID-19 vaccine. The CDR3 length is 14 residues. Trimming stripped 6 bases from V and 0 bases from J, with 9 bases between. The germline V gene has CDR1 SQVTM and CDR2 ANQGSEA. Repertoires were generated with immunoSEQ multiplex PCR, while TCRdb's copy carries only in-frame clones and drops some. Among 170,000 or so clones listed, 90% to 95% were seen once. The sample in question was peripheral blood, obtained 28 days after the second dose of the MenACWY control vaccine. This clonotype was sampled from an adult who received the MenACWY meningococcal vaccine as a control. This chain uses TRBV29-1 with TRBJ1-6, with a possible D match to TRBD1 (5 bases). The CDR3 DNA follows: TGCAGCGTAAGACAGAGCTCCTATAATTCACCCCTCCACTTT. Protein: CSVRQSSYNSPLHF.